These 19 T cell receptor beta chains came from one sample sequenced in a study of response to subunit inactivated influenza vaccine. TCRdb redid the calling of the RT-PCR reads with MiXCR, one entry per CDR3 protein. Here the sample spans 500,000 to 600,000 distinct CDR3 sequences, less than 8% being singletons. Sequencing was performed on PBMCs from blood, taken around 25 months after vaccination. The source of these receptors is a man in his fifties or sixties who received an inactivated influenza vaccine.

This chain joins TRBV5-1 and TRBJ2-1; 11 nucleotides align to TRBD2. Trimming cost V 3 bases and J 5 bases; bases outside gene matches: 13. CDR1 and CDR2 (germline): SGHRS, YFSETQ. This CDR3 contains 18 residues. The CDR3 region is CASSWKERSGGAHNEQFF. Written as DNA, the CDR3 is TGCGCCAGCAGCTGGAAAGAACGTAGCGGGGGGGCCCACAATGAGCAGTTCTTC.

The gene calls are TRBV25-1 and TRBJ2-2; D gene uncertain. Trimming took 3 bases from V and 3 from J, leaving 8 bases between them. The CDR3 length is 14 residues. Per germline, CDR1 MGHDK and CDR2 SYGVNS. CDR3 coding DNA: TGTGCCAGCAGTGAGGCAGGATACACCGGGGAGCTGTTTTTT. Protein sequence: CASSEAGYTGELFF.

This clonotype was found a few times. The rearrangement uses TRBV18 and TRBJ2-1, with D perhaps TRBD1 (6 bases). Looked up from germline, CDR1 is KGHSH and CDR2 is LQKENI. V was pared by 3 bases and J by 6 bases, with 18 bases between. This CDR3 comprises 16 residues. CDR3 sequence: CASSPFSPGTPNEQFF. The CDR3 nucleotides read TGTGCCAGCTCACCCTTCTCACCCGGGACACCCAATGAGCAGTTCTTC.

This clonotype was seen repeatedly, ten times or more. The rearrangement links TRBV15 to TRBJ1-5, with D possibly TRBD1 on 6 matching bases. This CDR3 contains 18 residues. V was cut by 0 bases and J by 5 bases, with 20 bases left in between. In germline, CDR1 is LNHNV, CDR2 YYDKDF (reference sequence). The CDR3 reads CATSRDKGTGSVYQPQHF. DNA for the CDR3: TGTGCCACCAGCAGAGATAAGGGCACAGGGTCAGTCTATCAGCCCCAGCATTTT.

The genes are TRBV2 and TRBJ1-4, with TRBD1 matching over 8 bases. This CDR3 has 15 residues. Looked up from germline, CDR1 is SNHLY and CDR2 is FYNNEI. Unmatched junction bases numbered 8, after V lost 6 bases and J lost 5 bases. CDR3 protein: CASSLQGGPNEKLFF. As DNA, the CDR3 is TGTGCCAGCAGCCTACAGGGGGGGCCGAATGAAAAACTGTTTTTT.

This clonotype was seen more than once but under ten times. The V gene is TRBV7-2, the J gene TRBJ2-3, with D perhaps matching TRBD2 (6 bases). The CDR3 spans 14 residues. CDR1 is SGHTA and CDR2 is FQGNSA in the germline V gene. Trimming removed 8 bases from V and 2 bases from J, with 14 bases in between. The CDR3 spells CASLRGLHTDTQYF. CDR3 sequence (DNA): TGTGCCAGCTTAAGGGGACTGCACACAGATACGCAGTATTTT.

The chain recombines TRBV7-2 with TRBJ2-7; D not resolved. The CDR3 is made up of 13 amino acids. Germline loops: CDR1 SGHTA, CDR2 FQGNSA. The ends were cut back, 4 bases at V and 6 bases at J, with 13 bases in the middle. CDR3 residues: CASSSGPPGEQYF. CDR3 sequence (DNA): TGTGCCAGCAGCTCCGGGCCACCCGGCGAGCAGTACTTC.

This clonotype came up a few times. The chain is built from TRBV9 and TRBJ2-2; D is unclear. The germline V gene has CDR1 SGDLS and CDR2 YYNGEE. Trimming removed 0 bases at V and 3 bases at J, with 12 bases between. This CDR3 has 16 residues. The CDR3 DNA reads as TGTGCCAGCAGCGTAGTGGATAGGGTGTACACCGGGGAGCTGTTTTTT. Its protein product is CASSVVDRVYTGELFF.

This clonotype was seen at least ten times. The rearrangement joins TRBV7-2 to TRBJ2-3; TRBD1 matches at 7 bases. Germline V gene data show CDR1 as SGHTA and CDR2 as FQGNSA. The V and J ends lost 11 bases and 4 bases, in that order; junction bases with no gene match: 15. This CDR3 spans 15 amino acids. The CDR3 coding sequence is TGTGCCTCCATTGGTCTAAGGGGGCAAGCAGATACGCAGTATTTT. Protein: CASIGLRGQADTQYF.

This clonotype occurred a few times. The V and J genes are TRBV28 and TRBJ1-2; 9 bases are shared with TRBD1. Per the germline V gene, CDR1 is MDHEN and CDR2 is SYDVKM. This CDR3 is 14 amino acids long. Trimming at V came to 6 bases and at J to 8 bases, leaving 10 bases not matched to a gene. The CDR3 reads CASSPGTGTSGYTF. CDR3 nucleotides: TGTGCCAGCAGCCCTGGGACAGGGACGAGCGGCTACACCTTC.

This clonotype turned up a few times. This chain uses TRBV7-9 with TRBJ2-1, with D perhaps TRBD2 (6 bases). V was trimmed by 2 bases and J by 2 bases, leaving 10 bases between them. This CDR3 has 15 amino acids. In germline, CDR1 is SEHNR, CDR2 FQNEAQ (reference sequence). For the CDR3, the DNA is TGTGCCAGCAGCTTACCGGGAGTGGCCTACAATGAGCAGTTCTTC. Protein: CASSLPGVAYNEQFF.

This clonotype was seen at least ten times. The rearrangement joins TRBV18 to TRBJ1-2, with a tentative D call TRBD1 (5 bases). The length of the CDR3 is 14 residues. Trimming pared 1 base from V and 1 base from J, leaving 7 bases between. Germline-derived CDR1 and CDR2 are KGHSH and LQKENI. CDR3 protein: CASSPQGINYGYTF. The CDR3 bases are TGTGCCAGCTCACCACAGGGGATTAACTATGGCTACACCTTC.

Concerning this clonotype: Here the CDR3 omits its conserved ending phenylalanine or tryptophan, so a read error is the likely source. This chain's CDR3 is CASSQDWGVPLSGDTQYL. DNA of the CDR3: TGCGCCAGCAGCCAAGATTGGGGAGTGCCTCTGTCTGGAGATACGCAGTATCTT. The V call is TRBV4-3, the J call TRBJ2-3, with a weak D call TRBD2 (5 bases). Germline values: CDR1 LGHNA, CDR2 YSLEER. Trimming stripped 0 bases from V and 5 bases from J, with 21 bases between. The CDR3 has 18 residues.

This clonotype occurred a few times. V and J are TRBV11-2 and TRBJ2-7, with 8 positions matching TRBD2. The CDR3 has 17 residues. The junction had 8 bases not matched to a gene; V was cut back by 0 bases and J by 1 base. The germline CDR1 and CDR2 sequences are SGHAT and FQNNGV. The CDR3 region has the DNA TGTGCCAGCAGCTTAGAGCCGGGGGGGTACCTTTCCTACGAGCAGTACTTC. Amino acids: CASSLEPGGYLSYEQYF.

The table lists this clonotype with a few counts. The chain has TRBV7-2 and TRBJ2-5; TRBD2 aligns across 7 bases. Germline V gene data show CDR1 as SGHTA and CDR2 as FQGNSA. The CDR3 length is 15 residues. V shed 2 bases, J shed 1 base, and the junction held 4 bases outside the gene matches. CDR3 protein: CASSLSGVPQETQYF. The CDR3 nucleotides read TGTGCCAGCAGCTTAAGCGGGGTCCCCCAAGAGACCCAGTACTTC. The full variable domain, with the rest looked up from reference TRBV7-2 and TRBJ2-5, is GAGVSQSPSNKVTEKGKDVELRCDPISGHTALYWYRQSLGQGLEFLIYFQGNSAPDKSGLPSDRFSAERTGGSVSTLTIQRTQQEDSAVYLCASSLSGVPQETQYFGPGTRLLVL.

CDR3 region: CASADRGRRMWGYTF. CDR3 bases: TGTGCCAGCGCGGACAGGGGGCGACGGATGTGGGGCTACACCTTC. The chain joins TRBV6-1 to TRBJ1-2; 11 bases align to TRBD1. V was clipped by 8 bases and J by 8 bases; unmatched bases: 13. CDR3 length: 15 residues. CDR1 and CDR2 from the germline V gene are MNHNS and SASEGT.

The chain employs TRBV4-3 and TRBJ1-2; D call uncertain. This CDR3 comprises 13 residues. Germline-derived CDR1 and CDR2 are LGHNA and YSLEER. With 0 bases removed from V and 7 bases from J, the gap between germline ends came to 9 bases. The CDR3 sequence is CASSQEEGSGYTF. DNA of the CDR3: TGCGCCAGCAGCCAAGAGGAAGGGAGTGGCTACACCTTC.

This rearrangement joins TRBV20-1 to TRBJ2-7; possible D gene TRBD1, 6 bases. The germline CDR1 and CDR2 sequences are DFQATT and SNEGSKA (reference sequence). The CDR3 totals 14 residues. V shed 6 bases and J shed 5 bases, with 20 bases lying between them. DNA of the CDR3: TGCAGTGCAGTGAGTGGGCAGGGGAAAAACGAGCAGTACTTC. The encoded protein is CSAVSGQGKNEQYF.

The chain uses TRBV20-1 and TRBJ2-7; unclear D gene. V lost 0 bases, J lost 0 bases, and 6 bases lay in between. Germline V gene sequence: CDR1 DFQATT, CDR2 SNEGSKA (reference sequence). The CDR3 has 13 residues. CDR3 protein: CSARDLVSYEQYF. CDR3 bases: TGCAGTGCTAGAGACCTCGTCTCCTACGAGCAGTACTTC.